This TCR beta chain was sequenced for a study of tumor-infiltrating lymphocytes in primary liver carcinoma. Overall study context: The patients had histopathologically diagnosed primary liver carcinoma, and their disease was treated by surgical resection. Participating patients were men and women between 30 and 69 years old. Study observations and caveats: Tumor top-250-clone fractions significantly exceeded those of blood (p = 0.039).

CDR3 length: 15 amino acids. Germline-derived CDR1 and CDR2 are MGHRA and YSYEKL. Trimming shortened V by 0 bases and J by 8 bases, and 16 bases separated the two germline ends. Reverse transcription of 500 to 650 ng total RNA with a constant-region primer produced TCR beta cDNA. Amplification in three nested multiplex PCR rounds with slightly modified ARM-PCR gave rise to TCR beta libraries. With TRBV1-TRBV30 forward primers and a C-beta reverse primer, the first two PCR rounds were run for around 11 cycles each. TCRdb analysed the multiplex PCR reads with MiXCR anew, one entry per CDR3 protein. The data show almost 200,000 distinct CDR3 sequences, roughly 61% seen once. The study extracted blood RNA from unsorted whole blood and also extracted germline DNA. Concerning this clonotype itself: Its target is unknown.

What was sequenced was peripheral blood. The chain uses TRBV4-1 and TRBJ1-2; the D is unclear. This sequence was found in a woman aged 55-70 years with primary liver carcinoma and hepatitis B virus infection. The DNA of the CDR3 is TGCGCCAGCAGCCAAGAACCCCTCCGGACTTACGGCTACACCTTC. Protein product: CASSQEPLRTYGYTF.